The 22 T cell receptor beta chains below all came from one sample that was sequenced in a study of blood T cell repertoires in COVID-19. The table came from immunoSEQ multiplex PCR; TCRdb's copy has only in-frame clones and leaves some out. Among fewer than 200,000 clones listed, 75% to 85% were seen once. Sample: peripheral blood. These receptors originate from a man between 60 and 75 years old with acute or convalescent COVID-19.

This chain uses TRBV2 with TRBJ1-1, with 8 bases aligning to TRBD1. CDR3 length: 11 amino acids. Per the germline V gene, CDR1 is SNHLY and CDR2 is FYNNEI. V shed 9 bases, J shed 4 bases, and the junction held 1 base outside the gene matches. The CDR3 coding sequence is TGTGCCAGACAGGGGGGCACTGAAGCTTTCTTT. Translation gives CARQGGTEAFF.

This rearrangement joins TRBV3-1 (or the pseudogene TRBV3-2) to TRBJ1-2; tentatively, D is TRBD1 (5 bases). Trimming removed 3 bases from V and 6 bases from J, with 8 bases in between. This CDR3 contains 12 residues. Germline CDR1 LGHDT, CDR2 YNNKEL (reference sequence). For the CDR3, the DNA is TGTGCCAGCAGCCAGGGGGGGAATGGCTACACCTTC. This gives the protein CASSQGGNGYTF.

V usage is TRBV5-1 and J usage is TRBJ2-4; perhaps TRBD2 as D (6 bases). Trimming shortened V by 2 bases and J by 4 bases, and 19 bases separated the two germline ends. This CDR3 is 17 amino acids long. Germline CDR1 is SGHRS and CDR2 is YFSETQ. DNA of the CDR3: TGCGCCAGCAGCTTTAGTCCCCTTGTAGCGGATAAAAACATTCAGTACTTC. It translates to CASSFSPLVADKNIQYF.

This chain links TRBV7-2 with TRBJ2-3, with TRBD2 as a possible D gene (6 bases). The CDR3 consists of 13 residues. Trimming removed 6 bases at V and 4 bases at J, with 11 bases between. CDR1 is SGHTA, CDR2 FQGNSA, per germline. CDR3 amino acids: CASRRLGADTQYF. The CDR3 bases are TGTGCCAGCAGACGACTAGGTGCAGATACGCAGTATTTT.

This rearrangement joins TRBV2 to TRBJ1-6; 11 bases match TRBD1. J gave up 4 bases and V 6 bases, and 5 bases lay outside the gene matches. Germline CDR1 reads SNHLY; CDR2 reads FYNNEI. The CDR3 totals 16 residues. For the CDR3, the DNA is TGTGCCAGCAGGACCGGGACAGGGGGTTATAATTCACCCCTCCACTTT. As protein: CASRTGTGGYNSPLHF.

A single count supports this clone. The chain carries TRBV18 and TRBJ2-7, with TRBD1 matching over 8 bases. The CDR3 is made up of 16 amino acids. Germline values: CDR1 KGHSH, CDR2 LQKENI. Losses at the gene ends were 3 bases for V and 1 base for J; bases not matched to a gene: 8. CDR3 sequence: CASSPQGQGTSYEQYF. In nucleotides, the CDR3 is TGTGCCAGCTCACCCCAAGGACAGGGAACGTCCTACGAGCAGTACTTC.

The genes are TRBV14 and TRBJ1-3; 7 nucleotides agree with TRBD1. Germline V gene data show CDR1 as SGHDN and CDR2 as FVKESK. The CDR3 has 15 amino acids. Germline trimming cut 4 bases from V and 2 bases from J; bases unmatched to any gene: 5. This chain's CDR3 is CASSRDRVAGNTIYF. DNA for the CDR3: TGTGCCAGCAGCCGCGACAGGGTGGCTGGAAACACCATATATTTT.

This clone was detected only a few times. This chain uses TRBV6-5 with TRBJ1-3; weak D call: TRBD1 (6 bases). Per germline, CDR1 MNHEY and CDR2 SVGAGI. The V gene lost 7 bases and the J gene lost 3 bases, with 13 bases spanning the gap. CDR3 length equals 14 residues. The CDR3 DNA reads TGTGCCAGCAAGCGGGGGGCTCTTGGAAACACCATATATTTT. It is translated as CASKRGALGNTIYF.

CDR3 sequence: CASSRYSSAGANVLTF. In DNA form, the CDR3 reads TGTGCCAGCAGTCGATATTCTAGCGCCGGGGCCAACGTCCTGACTTTC. The chain has TRBV5-4 and TRBJ2-6; perhaps TRBD2 as D (6 bases). Germline V gene data show CDR1 as SGHNT and CDR2 as YYREEE (reference sequence). Trimming left V 5 bases short and J 4 bases short, with 16 bases between. CDR3 length: 16 amino acids.

This sequence joins TRBV28 and TRBJ1-5; D remains ambiguous. Trimming took off 3 bases at V and 0 bases at J, with 12 bases between the two ends. This CDR3 has 16 residues. Per the germline V gene, CDR1 is MDHEN and CDR2 is SYDVKM. The CDR3 spells CASSFFPGLSNQPQHF. As DNA, the CDR3 is TGTGCCAGCAGTTTCTTTCCAGGTCTTAGCAATCAGCCCCAGCATTTT.

The chain employs TRBV19 and TRBJ1-2, with 9 positions matching TRBD1. Trimming took 5 bases from V and 0 from J; bases not matched to a gene: 4. Germline values: CDR1 LNHDA, CDR2 SQIVND (reference sequence). CDR3 length equals 15 residues. The CDR3 loop reads CASSSRDRANYGYTF. CDR3 sequence (DNA): TGTGCCAGTAGTTCCCGGGACAGGGCTAACTATGGCTACACCTTC.

The chain joins TRBV2 to TRBJ2-7; perhaps TRBD1 as D (6 bases). Trimming stripped 10 bases from V and 6 bases from J, with 16 bases between. Germline-derived CDR1 and CDR2 are SNHLY and FYNNEI. The CDR3 is made up of 12 amino acids. CDR3 DNA: TGTGCCAACACAGGGTCGTATTCCGAGCAGTACTTC. It is translated as CANTGSYSEQYF.

V is TRBV4-3 and J is TRBJ2-7; TRBD1 aligns across 10 bases. The CDR3 consists of 14 residues. J gave up 0 bases and V 6 bases, and 2 bases lay outside the gene matches. Per the germline V gene, CDR1 is LGHNA and CDR2 is YSLEER. The CDR3, as DNA: TGCGCCAGCAGTTGGACAGGGGGCTCCTACGAGCAGTACTTC. Its protein is CASSWTGGSYEQYF.

A single count supports this clone. The rearrangement joins TRBV18 to TRBJ2-3, with 11 bases identical to TRBD2. There are 15 residues in the CDR3. Germline V gene data show CDR1 as KGHSH and CDR2 as LQKENI. The ends lost 5 bases at V and 4 bases at J; junction bases unmatched: 5. CDR3 sequence reads: CASSSTSGGSDTQYF. DNA for the CDR3: TGTGCCAGCTCATCCACTAGCGGGGGTTCAGATACGCAGTATTTT.

The rearrangement links TRBV4-2 to TRBJ1-1; possible D gene TRBD1, 6 bases. The CDR3 sequence is 15 residues long. Germline CDR1 reads LGHNA; CDR2 reads YNFKEQ. V was cut by 3 bases and J by 2 bases, with 13 bases left in between. The DNA for the CDR3 is TGTGCCAGCAGCCATCCGACAGGTGCTAACACTGAAGCTTTCTTT. Translation: CASSHPTGANTEAFF.

The gene calls are TRBV6-5 and TRBJ1-5; D is possibly TRBD1 (5 bases). V was clipped by 10 bases and J by 4 bases, with 17 bases between them. CDR3 size: 14 residues. Germline CDR1 MNHEY, CDR2 SVGAGI. The CDR3 DNA follows: TGTGCCATCTCCCCGGGGGGAGAAAATCAGCCCCAGCATTTT. As protein: CAISPGGENQPQHF.

The chain joins TRBV5-1 to TRBJ2-1; perhaps TRBD1 as D (6 bases). Germline CDR1 SGHRS, CDR2 YFSETQ. V was shortened by 0 bases and J by 2 bases, with 12 bases between the two germline ends. This CDR3 has 16 residues. CDR3 sequence reads: CASSLGQVGPYNEQFF. In nucleotides, the CDR3 is TGCGCCAGCAGCTTGGGACAGGTGGGTCCCTACAATGAGCAGTTCTTC.

V and J are TRBV10-3 and TRBJ1-1; possibly TRBD1 for D (5 bases). CDR1 and CDR2 (germline): ENHRY, SYGVKD. This CDR3 is 16 amino acids long. Trimming cost V 0 bases and J 4 bases, with 15 bases left between them. The CDR3 DNA follows: TGTGCCATCAGTGAGTCAATGGGGGGAAGGAGCACTGAAGCTTTCTTT. It translates to CAISESMGGRSTEAFF.

The rearrangement uses TRBV7-9 and TRBJ2-3, with D perhaps matching TRBD1 (6 bases). The CDR3 runs to 18 residues. The germline V gene has CDR1 SEHNR and CDR2 FQNEAQ (reference sequence). Trimming pared 0 bases from V and 2 bases from J, leaving 18 bases between. The CDR3 DNA reads TGTGCCAGCAGCTTAGCACTATCAGGGGAAGGATCCACAGATACGCAGTATTTT. This gives the protein CASSLALSGEGSTDTQYF.

This chain links TRBV10-2 with TRBJ1-5, with TRBD1 matching over 10 bases. CDR3 size: 15 residues. V gave up 6 bases and J gave up 6 bases; unmatched junction bases: 8. The germline V gene has CDR1 WSHSY and CDR2 SAAADI. The CDR3 loop is CASSEDRGRGQPQHF. The CDR3 region has the DNA TGCGCCAGCAGCGAAGACAGGGGGCGCGGTCAGCCCCAGCATTTT.

This clone was observed a single time. This chain connects TRBV5-6 to TRBJ1-4, with D possibly being TRBD1 (5 bases). The CDR3 loop spans 15 amino acids. The ends were cut back, 4 bases at V and 8 bases at J, with 18 bases in the middle. Looked up from germline, CDR1 is SGHDT and CDR2 is YYEEEE. CDR3 protein: CASSHSVGGREKLFF. The CDR3 DNA sequence: TGTGCCAGCAGCCATTCGGTCGGGGGGAGGGAAAAACTGTTTTTT.

The chain recombines TRBV7-3 with TRBJ2-1, with D tentatively TRBD2 (5 bases). This CDR3 region has 15 residues. Trimming took 0 bases from V and 6 from J, leaving 12 bases between them. Germline V gene sequence: CDR1 SGHTA, CDR2 FQGTGA. CDR3 region: CASSLTRLAPNEQFF. The DNA for the CDR3 is TGTGCCAGCAGCTTAACCCGCCTAGCCCCCAATGAGCAGTTCTTC.